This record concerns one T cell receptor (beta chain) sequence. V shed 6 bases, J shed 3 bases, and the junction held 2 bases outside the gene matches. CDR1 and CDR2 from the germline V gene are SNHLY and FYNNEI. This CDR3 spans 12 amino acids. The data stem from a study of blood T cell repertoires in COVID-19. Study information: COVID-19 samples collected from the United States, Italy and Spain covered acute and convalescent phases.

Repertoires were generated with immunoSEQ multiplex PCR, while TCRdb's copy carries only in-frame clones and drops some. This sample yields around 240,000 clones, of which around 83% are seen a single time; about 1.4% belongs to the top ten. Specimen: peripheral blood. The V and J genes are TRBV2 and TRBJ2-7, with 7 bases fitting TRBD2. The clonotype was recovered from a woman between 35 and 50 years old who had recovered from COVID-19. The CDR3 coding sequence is TGTGCCAGCAGCGGGGGGAGCTACGAGCAGTACTTC. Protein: CASSGGSYEQYF. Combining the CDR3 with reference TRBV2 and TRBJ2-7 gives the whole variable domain EPEVTQTPSHQVTQMGQEVILRCVPISNHLYFYWYRQILGQKVEFLVSFYNNEISEKSEIFDDQFSVERPDGSNFTLKIRSTKLEDSAMYFCASSGGSYEQYFGPGTRLTVT.